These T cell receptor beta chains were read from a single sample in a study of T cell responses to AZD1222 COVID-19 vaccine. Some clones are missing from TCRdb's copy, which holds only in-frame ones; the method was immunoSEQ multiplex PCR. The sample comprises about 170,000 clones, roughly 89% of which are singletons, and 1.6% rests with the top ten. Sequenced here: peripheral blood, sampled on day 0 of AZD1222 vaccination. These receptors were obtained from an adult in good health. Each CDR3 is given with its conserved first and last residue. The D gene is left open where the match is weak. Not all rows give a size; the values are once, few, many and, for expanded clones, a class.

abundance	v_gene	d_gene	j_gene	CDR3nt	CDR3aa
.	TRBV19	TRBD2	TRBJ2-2	TGTGCCAGTAGTATTAGCGGGAGGACCGGGGAGCTGTTTTTT	CASSISGRTGELFF
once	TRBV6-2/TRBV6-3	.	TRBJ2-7	TGTGCCAGCAGCCGACGACTCAACCCCCACGAGCAGTACTTC	CASSRRLNPHEQYF
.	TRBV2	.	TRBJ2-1	TGTGCCAGCAGTGAAATGTTTAGTAGTGGTGAGCAGTTCTTC	CASSEMFSSGEQFF
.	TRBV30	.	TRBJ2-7	TGTGCCGTAGAGGCACGGACAGAGGGCAACGAGCAGTACTTC	CAVEARTEGNEQYF
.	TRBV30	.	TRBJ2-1	TGTGCCGGGTCAGGTTTCAATGAGCAGTTCTTC	CAGSGFNEQFF
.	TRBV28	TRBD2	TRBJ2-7	TGTGCCAGCAGTTTGGCTAGCGGGAGTTGGAAAGAGCAGTACTTC	CASSLASGSWKEQYF
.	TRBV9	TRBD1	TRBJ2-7	TGTGCCAGCAGCGTAGGGGACAGGGGCCCCTACGAGCAGTACTTC	CASSVGDRGPYEQYF
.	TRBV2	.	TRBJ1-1	TGTGCCAGAAGGGGGGTAGGGTACGGAGCTTTCTTT	CARRGVGYGAFF
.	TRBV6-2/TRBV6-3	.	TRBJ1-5	TGTGCCAGCAGCGAACTTTTCCAGCCCCAGCATTTT	CASSELFQPQHF
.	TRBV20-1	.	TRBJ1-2	TGCAGTGTCCTACTTCACTATGGCTACACCTTC	CSVLLHYGYTF
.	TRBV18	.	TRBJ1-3	TGTGCCAGCTCACCAAACCTGGGGGACTCTGGAAACACCATATATTTT	CASSPNLGDSGNTIYF
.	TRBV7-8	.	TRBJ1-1	TGTGCCAGCAGGCCACAGGGCGACACACTTGAAGCTTTCTTT	CASRPQGDTLEAFF
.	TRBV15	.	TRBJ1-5	TGTGCCACCAGCAGAGATTCAGGGGTGGGCAATCAGCCCCAGCATTTT	CATSRDSGVGNQPQHF
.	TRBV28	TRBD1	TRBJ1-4	TGTGCCAGCCTTTTGAGGACAGGGCAAAATGAAAAACTGTTTTTT	CASLLRTGQNEKLFF
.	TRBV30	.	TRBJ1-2	TGTGCCTGGACCCCTCAAAGGGTTTCGGATGGCTACACCTTC	CAWTPQRVSDGYTF
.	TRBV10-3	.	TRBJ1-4	TGTGCCTCGACAGACAGCCCTGGGATTGAAAAACTGTTTTTT	CASTDSPGIEKLFF
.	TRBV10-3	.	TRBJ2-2	TGTGCCATCAGTGTTGAGAGGGGGGCCGGGGAGCTGTTTTTT	CAISVERGAGELFF
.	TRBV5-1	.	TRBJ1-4	TGCGCCAGCAGAATGGACGGCCCAAATGAAAAACTGTTTTTT	CASRMDGPNEKLFF
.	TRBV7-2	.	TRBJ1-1	TGTGCCAGCAGCGAGACAGTCATTTGGCAAGCTTTCTTT	CASSETVIWQAFF
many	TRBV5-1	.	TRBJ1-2	TGCGCCAGCAGCTTGGCAAGAAACGGGTTGGGTGGCTACACCTTC	CASSLARNGLGGYTF
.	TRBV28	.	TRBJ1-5	TGTGCCAGCAGTCCGGGACGCAATCAGCCCCAGCATTTT	CASSPGRNQPQHF
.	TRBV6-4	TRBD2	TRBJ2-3	TGTGCCAGCAGTGAGCTAGCGGGCTCTAGCACAGATACGCAGTATTTT	CASSELAGSSTDTQYF
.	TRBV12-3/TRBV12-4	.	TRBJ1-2	TGTGCCAGCAGTCAGACGGGAGGGTATGGCTACACCTTC	CASSQTGGYGYTF
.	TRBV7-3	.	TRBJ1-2	TGTGCCAGCAGCCCCGAGGACTATGGCTACACCTTC	CASSPEDYGYTF
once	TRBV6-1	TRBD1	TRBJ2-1	TGTGCCAGCAGTGAAGTTTGGGGACAGGGGGCGCCTAATGAGCAGTTCTTC	CASSEVWGQGAPNEQFF
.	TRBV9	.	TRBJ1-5	TGTGCCAGCAGCGAACAGGGCCGTAGCAATCAGCCCCAGCATTTT	CASSEQGRSNQPQHF
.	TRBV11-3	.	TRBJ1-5	TGTGCCAGCAGCTTTAGGAGGCGCAATCAGCCCCAGCATTTT	CASSFRRRNQPQHF
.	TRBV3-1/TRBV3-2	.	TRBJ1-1	TGTGCCAGCAGCCAAGACTTGGGTGCGAACACTGAAGCTTTCTTT	CASSQDLGANTEAFF
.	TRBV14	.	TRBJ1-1	TGTGCCAGCAGCCAAGGTTTGGAAGCTTTCTTT	CASSQGLEAFF
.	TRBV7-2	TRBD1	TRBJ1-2	TGTGCCAGCAGCGGTGGACAGGGGCATGGTGGCTACACCTTC	CASSGGQGHGGYTF
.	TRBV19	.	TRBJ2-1	TGTGCCCCCTTGCGTGGACTCGGCTTGAGGGGCGGCTACAATGAGCAGTTCTTC	CAPLRGLGLRGGYNEQFF
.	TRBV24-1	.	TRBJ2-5	TGTGCCACCTCAGCGGCGGGGTACCAAGAGACCCAGTACTTC	CATSAAGYQETQYF
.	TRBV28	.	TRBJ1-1	TGTGCCAGCAGTTTACCTGTAAACACTGAAGCTTTCTTT	CASSLPVNTEAFF
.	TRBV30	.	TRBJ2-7	TGTGCCTGGAGTGTCCAGCACAGCGAGCAGTACTTC	CAWSVQHSEQYF
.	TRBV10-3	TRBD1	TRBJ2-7	TGTGCCATCGCGGACAGGGTGACTTGGGTAGGCGAGCAGTACTTC	CAIADRVTWVGEQYF
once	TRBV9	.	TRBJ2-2	TGTGCCAGCACCGTCTTTGGGGCGGGGGCTAACACCGGGGAGCTGTTTTTT	CASTVFGAGANTGELFF
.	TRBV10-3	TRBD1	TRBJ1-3	TGTGCCACAGGGGGTCCCACTGGAAACACCATATATTTT	CATGGPTGNTIYF
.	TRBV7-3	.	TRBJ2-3	TGTGCCAGCAGCTTAGCCAGGGGCGCAGATACGCAGTATTTT	CASSLARGADTQYF
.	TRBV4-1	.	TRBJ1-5	TGCGCCAGCAGCCAAGAAAGATCGGGTTTTGGTCAGCCCCAGCATTTT	CASSQERSGFGQPQHF
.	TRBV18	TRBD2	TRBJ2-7	TGTGCCAGCTCACCGGGCGGGGGGCCCTACGAGCAGTACTTC	CASSPGGGPYEQYF
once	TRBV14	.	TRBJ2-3	TGTGCCAGCAGCCCCCCGGGACTGAGCATCGCAGATACGCAGTATTTT	CASSPPGLSIADTQYF
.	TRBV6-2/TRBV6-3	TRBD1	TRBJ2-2	TGTGCCAGCAGCTTAGACAGGGGGATCGGGGAGCTGTTTTTT	CASSLDRGIGELFF
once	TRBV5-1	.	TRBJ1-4	TGCGCCAGCGGTTTGACCCCCTCAACTAATGAAAAACTGTTTTTT	CASGLTPSTNEKLFF
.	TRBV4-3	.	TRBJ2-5	TGCGCCAGCAGCCAAGAAGGCAGGGGTGCCCAGTACTTC	CASSQEGRGAQYF
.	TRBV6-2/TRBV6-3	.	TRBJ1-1	TGTGCCAGCAGTTACTCGACCCCGAGAGGCACTGAAGCTTTCTTT	CASSYSTPRGTEAFF
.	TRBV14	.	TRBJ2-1	TGTGCCAGCAGTTCCCGGGCCATTAGGGATGAGCAGTTCTTC	CASSSRAIRDEQFF
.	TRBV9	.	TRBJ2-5	TGTGCCAGCAGCGCCTCTAGCGAGACCCAGTACTTC	CASSASSETQYF
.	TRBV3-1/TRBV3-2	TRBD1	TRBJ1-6	TGTGCCAGCAGCCAAGAAGACAGGGGAACGTCACCCCTCCACTTT	CASSQEDRGTSPLHF
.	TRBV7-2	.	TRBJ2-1	TGTGCCAGCAGCTTAAGGACGGGGGACTACAATGAGCAGTTCTTC	CASSLRTGDYNEQFF
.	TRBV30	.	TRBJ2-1	TGTGCCTGGAGTGTACGGGGTAGCGTCAATGAGCAGTTCTTC	CAWSVRGSVNEQFF
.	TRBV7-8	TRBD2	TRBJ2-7	TGTGCCAGCAGCCGCACTAGCGGATCCCTCTACGAGCAGTACTTC	CASSRTSGSLYEQYF
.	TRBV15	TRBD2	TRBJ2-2	TGTGCCACCAGCAGAGTTGCGGGAGCCACCACCGGGGAGCTGTTTTTT	CATSRVAGATTGELFF
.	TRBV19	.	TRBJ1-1	TGTGCCAGTAGTTCCCCTCGACAGGCCTCAAGGACTGAAGCTTTCTTT	CASSSPRQASRTEAFF
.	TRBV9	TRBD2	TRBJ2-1	TGTGCCAGCAGCGTAGCTTCTAGCGGGGGGGCCGTTGAGCAGTTCTTC	CASSVASSGGAVEQFF
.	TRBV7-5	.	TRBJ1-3	TGTGCCAGAAGCTTAGGGGGAGGGGACTCTGGAAACACCATATATTTT	CARSLGGGDSGNTIYF